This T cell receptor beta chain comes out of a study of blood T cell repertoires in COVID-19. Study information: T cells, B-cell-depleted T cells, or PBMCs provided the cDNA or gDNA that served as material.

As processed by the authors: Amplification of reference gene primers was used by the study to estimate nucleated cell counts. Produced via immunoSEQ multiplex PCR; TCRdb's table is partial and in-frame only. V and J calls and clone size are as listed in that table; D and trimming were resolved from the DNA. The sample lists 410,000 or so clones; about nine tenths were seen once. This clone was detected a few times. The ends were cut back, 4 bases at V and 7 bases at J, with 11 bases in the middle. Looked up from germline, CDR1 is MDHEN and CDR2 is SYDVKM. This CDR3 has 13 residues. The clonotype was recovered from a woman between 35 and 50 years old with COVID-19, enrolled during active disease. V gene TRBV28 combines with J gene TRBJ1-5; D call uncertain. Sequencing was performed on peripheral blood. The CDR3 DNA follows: TGTGCCAGCAGTTCACTCGGGGTCCAGCCCCAGCATTTT. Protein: CASSSLGVQPQHF.